The entry below describes one T cell receptor (beta chain). Its antigen is undetermined. This entry is derived from a study of T cell responses to AZD1222 COVID-19 vaccine. For the study at large: Analyses pooled second doses at about 4 or about 12 weeks. Broader study findings: An increase in Spike-specific TCR breadth and depth was observed after two AZD1222 doses.

TCRdb's copy holds only in-frame clones and misses some; the assay was immunoSEQ multiplex PCR. The sample consists of about 190,000 clones, almost 95% of them appearing once. Trimming cost V 2 bases and J 4 bases, with 8 bases left between them. The CDR3 length is 13 residues. Germline V gene data show CDR1 as SEHNR and CDR2 as FQNEAQ (reference sequence). The chain couples TRBV7-9 to TRBJ1-2; no clear D gene. This receptor was obtained from an adult in good health. The input for sequencing was peripheral blood, taken on day 0 of AZD1222 vaccination. CDR3: CASSLRATYGYTF. DNA of the CDR3: TGTGCCAGCAGCTTAAGAGCTACCTATGGCTACACCTTC.